This is a list of T cell receptor beta chains from one sample in a study of CD8+CD57+ T cells in acquired aplastic anemia. One entry per CDR3 protein, called by TCRdb with MiXCR from the reads. The table lists under 350,000 distinct CDR3 sequences, around three fifths of them singletons. The sample comprised sorted CD4+, CD8+, or CD8+CD57+ T cells (not recorded which) from PBMCs. The origin of the receptors is a human donor with severe aplastic anemia or a healthy control (not recorded which). Both conserved end residues are part of each CDR3. Each record gives: V gene, D gene, CDR3 protein. The D gene is left open where the match is weak.

TRBV19 TRBD2 CAGSIVAGVRETQYF
TRBV5-4 TRBD1 CASSLDVTGVTEAFF
TRBV10-3 NA CAIGTSSNALTF
TRBV18 NA CASSLITAQRGKSYEQYF
TRBV15 NA CATSRGSYEQYF
TRBV7-9 NA CASSPTGSGGTEAFF
TRBV19 TRBD1 CASSIGRGITGELFF
TRBV12-3/TRBV12-4 NA CASSKGQSQETQYF
TRBV4-3 NA CASSQGRVRSYEQYF
TRBV15 NA CATSLSGFTYNEQFF
TRBV7-2 TRBD2 CASRTGLGGETQYF
TRBV7-7 TRBD1 CASSSDRGYEQYF
TRBV9 NA CASSVASTLYNEQFF
TRBV7-2 NA CASSLGGQGANVLTF
TRBV19 NA CASRKGATNEKLFF
TRBV6-5 NA CASSDLNYGYTF
TRBV5-1 NA CASSHGQTFNYGYTF
TRBV7-4 TRBD1 CASSLVEVVETGAWGNQPQHF
TRBV6-5 TRBD2 CASSASGGVEDEQFF
TRBV9 TRBD2 CASGRLAGAQETQYF
TRBV15 NA CATSRVGGGGEKLFF
TRBV6-1 TRBD1 CASSEASRGTGLPQYF
TRBV7-2 NA CASSLAVVGFF
TRBV2 TRBD2 CASRLDLAEQETQYF
TRBV29-1 NA CSVPQAGASTEAFF
TRBV20-1 TRBD2 CGARGTSGDSYEQYF
TRBV30 TRBD2 CAWRVTSWYF
TRBV7-2 TRBD2 CASSLGLAGEGETQHF
TRBV24-1 TRBD1 CATSDSTGVNQPQHF
TRBV7-3 NA CATSPTYTDTQYF
TRBV29-1 TRBD1 CSVGQNYEQYF
TRBV9 TRBD1 CASSAQGWHEQYF
TRBV12-3/TRBV12-4 NA CASRRAGGNTEAFF
TRBV9 TRBD2 CASSVEALAGGEQFF
TRBV7-9 NA CASSLYLGSYNEQFF
TRBV19 NA CASSGGVLETYEQYF
TRBV3-1 NA CASSQGGGPNSGNTIYF
TRBV2 NA CASSEGVARGYTF
TRBV9 NA CASSVKNGLAYNEQFF
TRBV6-1 TRBD1 CASTGAVGGNTIYF
TRBV5-1 TRBD1 CDSSLGTEIGEQFF
TRBV20-1 NA CSARGQVVQPQHF